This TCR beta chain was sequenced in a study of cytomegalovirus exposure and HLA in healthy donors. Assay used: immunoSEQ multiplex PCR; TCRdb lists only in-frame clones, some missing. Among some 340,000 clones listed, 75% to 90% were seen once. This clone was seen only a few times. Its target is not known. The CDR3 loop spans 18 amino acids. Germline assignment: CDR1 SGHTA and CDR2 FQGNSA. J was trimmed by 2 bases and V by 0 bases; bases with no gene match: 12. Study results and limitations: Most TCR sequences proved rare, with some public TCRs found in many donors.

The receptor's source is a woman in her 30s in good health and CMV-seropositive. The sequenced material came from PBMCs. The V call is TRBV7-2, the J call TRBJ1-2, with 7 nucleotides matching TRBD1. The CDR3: CASSLALSGRRGNYGYTF. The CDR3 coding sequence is TGTGCCAGCAGCTTAGCCCTAAGCGGTCGCAGGGGGAACTATGGCTACACCTTC.